This T cell receptor (beta chain) was identified during a study of shared clonotypes between healthy human individuals. The CDR3 sequence is 14 residues long. Unmatched junction bases numbered 5, after V lost 4 bases and J lost 1 base. The germline gives CDR1 SGHNT, CDR2 YYREEE (reference sequence). The repertoire was sequenced with immunoSEQ multiplex PCR; TCRdb's copy has only in-frame clones and lacks some. The sample lists 2 million to 2.5 million clones, about 92% occurring once. V is TRBV5-4 and J is TRBJ2-7; 7 bases fit TRBD2. The material sequenced was naive CD4+ T cells from PBMCs. Noted subset: CD45RA+ positively selected. This sequence originates from a man aged 18 to 29 in good health. Some clones in this sample may be carry-over from other donors' samples. This chain's CDR3 is CASSPAGLSYEQYF. The DNA for the CDR3 is TGTGCCAGCAGCCCGGCGGGACTATCCTACGAGCAGTACTTC.